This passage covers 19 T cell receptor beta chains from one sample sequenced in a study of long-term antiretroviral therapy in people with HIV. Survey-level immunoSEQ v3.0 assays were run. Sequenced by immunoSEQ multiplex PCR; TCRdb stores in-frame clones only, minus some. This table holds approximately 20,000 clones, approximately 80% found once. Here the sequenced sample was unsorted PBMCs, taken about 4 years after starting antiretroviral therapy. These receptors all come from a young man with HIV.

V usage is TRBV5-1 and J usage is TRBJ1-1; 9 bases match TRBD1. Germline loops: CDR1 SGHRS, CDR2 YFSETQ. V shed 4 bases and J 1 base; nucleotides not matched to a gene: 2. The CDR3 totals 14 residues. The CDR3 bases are TGCGCCAGCAGCATGGGACAGGGGAACACTGAAGCTTTCTTT. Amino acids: CASSMGQGNTEAFF. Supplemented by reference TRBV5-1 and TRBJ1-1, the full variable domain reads KAGVTQTPRYLIKTRGQQVTLSCSPISGHRSVSWYQQTPGQGLQFLFEYFSETQRNKGNFPGRFSGRQFSNSRSEMNVSTLELGDSALYLCASSMGQGNTEAFFGQGTRLTVV.

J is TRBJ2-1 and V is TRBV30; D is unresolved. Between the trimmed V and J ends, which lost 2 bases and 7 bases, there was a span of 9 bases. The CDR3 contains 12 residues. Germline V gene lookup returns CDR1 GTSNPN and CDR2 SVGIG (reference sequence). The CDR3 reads CAWSPDGNEQFF. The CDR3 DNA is TGTGCCTGGAGTCCAGATGGGAATGAGCAGTTCTTC.

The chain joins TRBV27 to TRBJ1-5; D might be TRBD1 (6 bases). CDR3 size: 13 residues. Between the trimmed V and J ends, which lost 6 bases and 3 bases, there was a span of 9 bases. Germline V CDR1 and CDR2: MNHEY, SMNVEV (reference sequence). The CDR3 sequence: CASSSGVNQPQHF. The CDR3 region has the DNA TGTGCCAGCAGCTCAGGGGTCAATCAGCCCCAGCATTTT.

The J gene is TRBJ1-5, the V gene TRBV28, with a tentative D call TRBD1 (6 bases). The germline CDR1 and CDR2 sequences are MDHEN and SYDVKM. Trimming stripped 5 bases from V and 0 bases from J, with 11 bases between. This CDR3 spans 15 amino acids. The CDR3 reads CASSPLDSSNQPQHF. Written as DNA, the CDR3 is TGTGCCAGCAGTCCATTGGACAGTAGCAATCAGCCCCAGCATTTT.

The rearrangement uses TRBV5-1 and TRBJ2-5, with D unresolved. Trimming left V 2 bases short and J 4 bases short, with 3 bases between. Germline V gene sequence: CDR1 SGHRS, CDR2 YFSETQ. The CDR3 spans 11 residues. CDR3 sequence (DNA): TGCGCCAGCAGCTTACCAGAGACCCAGTACTTC. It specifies CASSLPETQYF.

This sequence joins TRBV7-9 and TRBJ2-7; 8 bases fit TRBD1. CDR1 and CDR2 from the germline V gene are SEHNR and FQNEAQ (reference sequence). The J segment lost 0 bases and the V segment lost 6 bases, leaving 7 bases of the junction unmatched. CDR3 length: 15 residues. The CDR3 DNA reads TGTGCCAGCAGTTATTGGGACAGGAGCTCCTACGAGCAGTACGTC. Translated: CASSYWDRSSYEQYV.

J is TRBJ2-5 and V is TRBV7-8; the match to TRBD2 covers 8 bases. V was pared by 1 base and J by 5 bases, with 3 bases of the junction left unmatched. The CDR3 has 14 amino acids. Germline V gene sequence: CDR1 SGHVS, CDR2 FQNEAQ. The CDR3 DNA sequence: TGTGCCAGCAGCTTAGACCCGGGGGGGGAGACCCAGTACTTC. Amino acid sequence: CASSLDPGGETQYF.

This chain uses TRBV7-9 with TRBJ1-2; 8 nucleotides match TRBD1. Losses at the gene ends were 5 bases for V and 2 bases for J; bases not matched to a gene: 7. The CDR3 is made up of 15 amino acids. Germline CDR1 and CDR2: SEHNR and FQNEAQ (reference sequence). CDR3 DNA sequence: TGTGCCAGCAGCACCGGGACAGGAAAAAACTATGGCTACACCTTC. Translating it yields CASSTGTGKNYGYTF. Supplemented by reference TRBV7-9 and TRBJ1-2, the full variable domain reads DTGVSQNPRHKITKRGQNVTFRCDPISEHNRLYWYRQTLGQGPEFLTYFQNEAQLEKSRLLSDRFSAERPKGSFSTLEIQRTEQGDSAMYLCASSTGTGKNYGYTFGSGTRLTVV.

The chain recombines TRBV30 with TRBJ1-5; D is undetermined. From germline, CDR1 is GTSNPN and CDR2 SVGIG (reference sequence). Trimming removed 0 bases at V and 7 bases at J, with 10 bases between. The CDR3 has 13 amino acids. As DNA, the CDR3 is TGTGCCTGGAGTGTACGTCTGGGGCAGCCCCAGCATTTT. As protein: CAWSVRLGQPQHF.

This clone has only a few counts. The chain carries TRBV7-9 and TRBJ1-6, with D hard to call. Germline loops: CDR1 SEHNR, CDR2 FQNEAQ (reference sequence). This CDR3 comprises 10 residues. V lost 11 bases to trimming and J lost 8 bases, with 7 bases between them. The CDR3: CAPGDSPLHF. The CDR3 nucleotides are TGTGCCCCGGGAGATTCACCCCTCCACTTT.

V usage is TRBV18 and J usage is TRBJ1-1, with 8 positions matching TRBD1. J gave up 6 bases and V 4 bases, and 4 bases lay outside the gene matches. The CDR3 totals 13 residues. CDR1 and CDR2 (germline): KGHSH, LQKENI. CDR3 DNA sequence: TGTGCCAGCTCACAGGACAGGGACGCTGAAGCTTTCTTT. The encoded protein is CASSQDRDAEAFF.

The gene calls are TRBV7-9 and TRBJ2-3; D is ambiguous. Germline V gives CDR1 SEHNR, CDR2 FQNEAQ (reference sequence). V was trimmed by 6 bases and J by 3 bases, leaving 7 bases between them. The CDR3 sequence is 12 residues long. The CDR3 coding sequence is TGTGCCAGCAGGACACAGACAGATACGCAGTATTTT. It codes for CASRTQTDTQYF.

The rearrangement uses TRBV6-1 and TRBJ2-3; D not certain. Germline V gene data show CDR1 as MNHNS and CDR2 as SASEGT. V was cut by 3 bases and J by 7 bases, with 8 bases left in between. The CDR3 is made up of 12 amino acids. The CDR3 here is CASSELGNTQYF. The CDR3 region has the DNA TGTGCCAGCAGTGAGTTGGGCAATACGCAGTATTTT.

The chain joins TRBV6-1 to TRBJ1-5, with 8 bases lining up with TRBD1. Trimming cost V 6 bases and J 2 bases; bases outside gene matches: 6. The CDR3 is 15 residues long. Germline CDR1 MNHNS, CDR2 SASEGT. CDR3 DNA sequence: TGTGCCAGCAGCGCAGACAGGGGTGGCAATCAGCCCCAGCATTTT. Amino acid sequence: CASSADRGGNQPQHF.

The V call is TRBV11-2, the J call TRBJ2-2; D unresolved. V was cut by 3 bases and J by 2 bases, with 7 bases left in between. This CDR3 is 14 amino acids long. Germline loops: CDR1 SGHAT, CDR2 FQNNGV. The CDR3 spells CASSLYRNTGELFF. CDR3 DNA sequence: TGTGCCAGCAGCTTGTACAGAAACACCGGGGAGCTGTTTTTT.

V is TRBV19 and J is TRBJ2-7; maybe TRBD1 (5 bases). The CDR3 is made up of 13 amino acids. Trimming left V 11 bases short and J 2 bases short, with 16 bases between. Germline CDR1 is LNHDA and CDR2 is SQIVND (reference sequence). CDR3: CARVRTQAYEQYF. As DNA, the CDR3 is TGTGCCCGAGTAAGGACACAGGCCTACGAGCAGTACTTC.

CDR3 coding DNA: TGTGCCAGTAGACCCATTAACGGTAATACAGATACGCAGTATTTT. Protein: CASRPINGNTDTQYF. This chain connects TRBV19 to TRBJ2-3; D gene unclear. Trimming took 6 bases from V and 3 from J, leaving 16 bases between them. CDR3 length equals 15 residues. The germline V gene encodes CDR1 LNHDA and CDR2 SQIVND (reference sequence).

This CDR3 reads CASSYAGDEKLFF. The CDR3, as DNA: TGTGCCAGCAGTTATGCGGGGGATGAAAAACTGTTTTTT. J is TRBJ1-4 and V is TRBV6-5; maybe TRBD1 (5 bases). V lost 3 bases to trimming and J lost 6 bases, with 8 bases between them. Looked up from germline, CDR1 is MNHEY and CDR2 is SVGAGI. CDR3 size: 13 residues.

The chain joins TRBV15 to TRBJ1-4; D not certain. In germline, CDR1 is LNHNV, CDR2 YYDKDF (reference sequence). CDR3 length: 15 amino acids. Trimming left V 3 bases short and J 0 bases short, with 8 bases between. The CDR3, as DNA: TGTGCCACCAGCAGGGAGGCTGCAACTAATGAAAAACTGTTTTTT. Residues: CATSREAATNEKLFF.